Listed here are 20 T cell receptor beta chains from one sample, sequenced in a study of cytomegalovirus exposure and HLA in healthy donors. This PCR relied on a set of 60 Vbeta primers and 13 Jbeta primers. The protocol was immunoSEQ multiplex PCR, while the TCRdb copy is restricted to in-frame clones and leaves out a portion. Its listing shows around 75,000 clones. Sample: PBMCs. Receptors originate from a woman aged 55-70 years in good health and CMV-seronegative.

The CDR3 protein is CASSLAGGLDGELFF. The CDR3 coding sequence is TGCGCCAGCAGCTTAGCGGGAGGGCTAGACGGGGAGCTGTTTTTT. V is TRBV5-1 and J is TRBJ2-2, with 10 positions matching TRBD2. Trimming at V came to 2 bases and at J to 7 bases, leaving 5 bases not matched to a gene. Germline lookup yields CDR1 SGHRS and CDR2 YFSETQ. There are 15 residues in the CDR3.

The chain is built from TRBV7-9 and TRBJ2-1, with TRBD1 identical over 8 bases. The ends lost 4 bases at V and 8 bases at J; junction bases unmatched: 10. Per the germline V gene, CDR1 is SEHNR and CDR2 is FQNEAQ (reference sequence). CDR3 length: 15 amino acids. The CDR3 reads CASSSRTGIRDEQFF. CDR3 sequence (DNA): TGTGCCAGCAGCTCCCGGACAGGGATTAGGGATGAGCAGTTCTTC. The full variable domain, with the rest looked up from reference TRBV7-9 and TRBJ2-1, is DTGVSQNPRHKITKRGQNVTFRCDPISEHNRLYWYRQTLGQGPEFLTYFQNEAQLEKSRLLSDRFSAERPKGSFSTLEIQRTEQGDSAMYLCASSSRTGIRDEQFFGPGTRLTVL.

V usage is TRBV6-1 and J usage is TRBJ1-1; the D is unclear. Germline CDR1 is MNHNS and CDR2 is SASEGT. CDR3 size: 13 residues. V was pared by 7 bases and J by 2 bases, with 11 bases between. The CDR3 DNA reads TGTGCCAGCACACGGAGCCTTAACACTGAAGCTTTCTTT. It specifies CASTRSLNTEAFF.

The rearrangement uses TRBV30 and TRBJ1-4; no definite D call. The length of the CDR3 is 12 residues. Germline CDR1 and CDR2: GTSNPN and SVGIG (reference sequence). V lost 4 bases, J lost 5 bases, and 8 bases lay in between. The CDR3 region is CAWTSQNEKLFF. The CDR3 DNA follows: TGTGCCTGGACATCTCAGAATGAAAAACTGTTTTTT.

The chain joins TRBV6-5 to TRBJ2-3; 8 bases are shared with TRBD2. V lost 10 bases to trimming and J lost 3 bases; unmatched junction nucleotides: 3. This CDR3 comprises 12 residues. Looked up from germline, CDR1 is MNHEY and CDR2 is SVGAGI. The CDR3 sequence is CATAGVTDTQYF. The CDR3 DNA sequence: TGTGCCACAGCGGGGGTGACAGATACGCAGTATTTT.

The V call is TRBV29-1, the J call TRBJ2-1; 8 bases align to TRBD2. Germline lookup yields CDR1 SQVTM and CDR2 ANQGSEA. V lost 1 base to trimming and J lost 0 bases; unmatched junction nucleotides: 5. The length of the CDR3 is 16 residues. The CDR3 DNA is TGCAGCGTTGAAGCGGGAGGGCTCCTCTCCTACAATGAGCAGTTCTTC. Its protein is CSVEAGGLLSYNEQFF.

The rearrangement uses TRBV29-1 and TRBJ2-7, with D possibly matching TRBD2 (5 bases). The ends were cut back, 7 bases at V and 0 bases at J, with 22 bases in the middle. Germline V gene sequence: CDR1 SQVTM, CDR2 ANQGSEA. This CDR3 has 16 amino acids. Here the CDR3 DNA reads TGCAGCGCCCCCGGAACTAGGAGACGGCACTCCTACGAGCAGTACTTC. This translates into CSAPGTRRRHSYEQYF.

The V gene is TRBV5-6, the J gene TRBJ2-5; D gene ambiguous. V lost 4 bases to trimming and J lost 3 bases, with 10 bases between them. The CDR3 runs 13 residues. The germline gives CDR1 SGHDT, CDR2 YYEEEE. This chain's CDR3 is CASSTGEKETQYF. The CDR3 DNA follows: TGTGCCAGCAGCACCGGAGAAAAAGAGACCCAGTACTTC.

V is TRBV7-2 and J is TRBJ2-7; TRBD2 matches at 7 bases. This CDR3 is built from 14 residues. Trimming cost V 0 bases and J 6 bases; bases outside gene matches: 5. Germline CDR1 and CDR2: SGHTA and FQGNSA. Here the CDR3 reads CASSLAAGAGEQYF. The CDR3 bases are TGTGCCAGCAGCTTAGCGGCGGGAGCGGGCGAGCAGTACTTC.

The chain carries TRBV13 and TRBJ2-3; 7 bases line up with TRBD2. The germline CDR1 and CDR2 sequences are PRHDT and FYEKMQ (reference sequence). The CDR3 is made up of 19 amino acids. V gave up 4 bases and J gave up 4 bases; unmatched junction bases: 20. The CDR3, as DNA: TGTGCCAGCAGCTCGGGCTGGGATTGGGGAGGGCCGGTCCCAGATACGCAGTATTTT. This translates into CASSSGWDWGGPVPDTQYF. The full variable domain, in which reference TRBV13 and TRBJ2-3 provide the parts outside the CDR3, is AAGVIQSPRHLIKEKRETATLKCYPIPRHDTVYWYQQGPGQDPQFLISFYEKMQSDKGSIPDRFSAQQFSDYHSELNMSSLELGDSALYFCASSSGWDWGGPVPDTQYFGPGTRLTVL.

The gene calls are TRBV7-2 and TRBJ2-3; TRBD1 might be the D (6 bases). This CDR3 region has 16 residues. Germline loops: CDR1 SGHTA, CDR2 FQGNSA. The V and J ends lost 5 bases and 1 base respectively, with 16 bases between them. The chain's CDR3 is CASSPDKYRGTDTQYF. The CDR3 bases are TGTGCCAGCAGCCCAGACAAGTACAGGGGCACAGATACGCAGTATTTT.

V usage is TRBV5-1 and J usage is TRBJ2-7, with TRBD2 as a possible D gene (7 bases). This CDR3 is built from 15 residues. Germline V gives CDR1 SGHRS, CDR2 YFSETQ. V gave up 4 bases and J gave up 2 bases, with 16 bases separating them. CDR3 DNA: TGCGCCAGCAGCCTGGGCGAGGGGGGGCCCTACGAGCAGTACTTC. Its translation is CASSLGEGGPYEQYF. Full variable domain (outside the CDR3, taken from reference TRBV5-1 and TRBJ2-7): KAGVTQTPRYLIKTRGQQVTLSCSPISGHRSVSWYQQTPGQGLQFLFEYFSETQRNKGNFPGRFSGRQFSNSRSEMNVSTLELGDSALYLCASSLGEGGPYEQYFGPGTRLTVT.

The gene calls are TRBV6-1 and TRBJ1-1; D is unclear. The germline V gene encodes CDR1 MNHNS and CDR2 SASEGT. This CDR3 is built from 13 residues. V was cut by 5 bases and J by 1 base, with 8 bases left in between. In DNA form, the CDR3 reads TGTGCCAGCAGTCTCTGGGCGAACACTGAAGCTTTCTTT. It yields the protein CASSLWANTEAFF.

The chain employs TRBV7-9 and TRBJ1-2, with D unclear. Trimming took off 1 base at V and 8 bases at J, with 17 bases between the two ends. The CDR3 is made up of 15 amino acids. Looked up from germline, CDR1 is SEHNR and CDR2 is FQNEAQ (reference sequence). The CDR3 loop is CASSLDRSKGEGYTF. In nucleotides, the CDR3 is TGTGCCAGCAGCTTAGATCGGTCGAAGGGAGAAGGCTACACCTTC.

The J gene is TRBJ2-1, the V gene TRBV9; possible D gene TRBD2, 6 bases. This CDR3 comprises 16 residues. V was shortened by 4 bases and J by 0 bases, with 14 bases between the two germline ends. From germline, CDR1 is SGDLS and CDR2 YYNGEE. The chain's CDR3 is CASSPPEGHSYNEQFF. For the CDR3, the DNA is TGTGCCAGCAGCCCCCCGGAGGGCCACTCCTACAATGAGCAGTTCTTC.

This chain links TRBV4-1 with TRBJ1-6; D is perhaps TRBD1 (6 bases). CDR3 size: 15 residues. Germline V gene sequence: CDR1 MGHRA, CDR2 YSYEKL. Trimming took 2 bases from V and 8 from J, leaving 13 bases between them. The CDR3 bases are TGCGCCAGCAGCCAACCACAGGGTTCGCATTCACCCCTCCACTTT. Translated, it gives CASSQPQGSHSPLHF.

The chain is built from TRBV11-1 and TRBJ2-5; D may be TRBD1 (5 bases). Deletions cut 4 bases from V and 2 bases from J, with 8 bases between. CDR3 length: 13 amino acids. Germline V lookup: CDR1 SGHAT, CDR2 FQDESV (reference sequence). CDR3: CASSWGRQETQYF. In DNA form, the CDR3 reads TGTGCCAGCAGCTGGGGCCGACAAGAGACCCAGTACTTC.

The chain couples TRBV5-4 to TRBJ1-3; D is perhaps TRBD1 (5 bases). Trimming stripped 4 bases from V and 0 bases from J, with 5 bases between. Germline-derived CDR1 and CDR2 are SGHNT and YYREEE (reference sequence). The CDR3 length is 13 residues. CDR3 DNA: TGTGCCAGCAGCACAGGCTCTGGAAACACCATATATTTT. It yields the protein CASSTGSGNTIYF.

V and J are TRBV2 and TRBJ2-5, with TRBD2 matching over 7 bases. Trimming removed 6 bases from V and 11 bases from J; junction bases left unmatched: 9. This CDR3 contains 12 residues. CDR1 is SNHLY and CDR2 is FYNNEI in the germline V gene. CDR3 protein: CASSRDYPPQYF. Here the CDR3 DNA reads TGTGCCAGCAGCAGGGACTACCCTCCGCAGTACTTC.

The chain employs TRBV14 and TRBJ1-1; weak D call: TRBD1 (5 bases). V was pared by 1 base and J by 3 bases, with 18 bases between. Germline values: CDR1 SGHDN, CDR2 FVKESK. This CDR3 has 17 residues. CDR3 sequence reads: CASSQVAQKDRYTEAFF. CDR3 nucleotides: TGTGCCAGCAGCCAAGTCGCCCAGAAAGACAGATACACTGAAGCTTTCTTT.